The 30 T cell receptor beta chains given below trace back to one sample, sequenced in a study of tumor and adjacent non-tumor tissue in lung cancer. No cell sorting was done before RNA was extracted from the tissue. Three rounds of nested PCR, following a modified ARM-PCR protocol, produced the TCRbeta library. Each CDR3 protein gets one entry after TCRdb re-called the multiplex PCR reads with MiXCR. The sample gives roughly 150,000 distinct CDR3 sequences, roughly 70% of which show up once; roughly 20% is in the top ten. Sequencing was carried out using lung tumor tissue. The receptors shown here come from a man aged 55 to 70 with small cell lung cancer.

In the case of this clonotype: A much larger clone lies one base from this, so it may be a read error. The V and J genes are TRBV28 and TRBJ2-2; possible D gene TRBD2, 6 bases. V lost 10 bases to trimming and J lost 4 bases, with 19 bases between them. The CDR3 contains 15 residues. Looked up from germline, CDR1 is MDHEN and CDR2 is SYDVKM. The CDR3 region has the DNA TGTGCCAACAGCCCTGGGGGGATCGGCACCGGGGAGCTGTTTTTT. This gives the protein CANSPGGIGTGELFF.

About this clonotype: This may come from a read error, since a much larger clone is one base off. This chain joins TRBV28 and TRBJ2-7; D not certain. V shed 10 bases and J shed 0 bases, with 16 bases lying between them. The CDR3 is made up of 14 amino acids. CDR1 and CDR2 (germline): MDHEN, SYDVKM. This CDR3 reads CAIKDRYSSYEQYF. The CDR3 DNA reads TGTGCCATCAAGGATAGATACAGCTCCTACGAGCAGTACTTC.

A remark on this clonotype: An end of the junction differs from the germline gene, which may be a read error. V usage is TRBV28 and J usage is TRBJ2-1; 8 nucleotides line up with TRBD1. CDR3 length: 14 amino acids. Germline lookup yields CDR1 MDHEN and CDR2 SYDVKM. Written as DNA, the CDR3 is TGTGCCAGCAGTCCCCGGACAGGGACCAATGAGCTGTTCTTC. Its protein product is CASSPRTGTNELFF.

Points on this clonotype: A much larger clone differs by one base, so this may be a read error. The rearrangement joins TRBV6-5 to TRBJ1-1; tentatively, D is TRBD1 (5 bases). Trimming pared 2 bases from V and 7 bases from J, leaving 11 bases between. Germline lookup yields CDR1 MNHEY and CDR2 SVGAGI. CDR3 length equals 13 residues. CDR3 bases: TGTGCCAGCAGTTACCGCAAGAGGGGTGAAGCTTTCTTT. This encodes CASSYRKRGEAFF.

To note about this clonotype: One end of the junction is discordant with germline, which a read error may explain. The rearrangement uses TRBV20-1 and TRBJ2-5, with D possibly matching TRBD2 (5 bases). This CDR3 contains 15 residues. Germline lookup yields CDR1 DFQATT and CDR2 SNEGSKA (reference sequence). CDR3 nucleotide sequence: TGCAGTACTAGAAGTGGAATTGGAGTCCAAGAGACCCAGTACTTC. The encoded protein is CSTRSGIGVQETQYF.

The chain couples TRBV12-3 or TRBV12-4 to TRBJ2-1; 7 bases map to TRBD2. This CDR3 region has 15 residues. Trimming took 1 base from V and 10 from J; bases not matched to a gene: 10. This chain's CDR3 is CASSLGSFRAGEQFF. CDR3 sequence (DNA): TGTGCCAGCAGTTTAGGGAGTTTCCGAGCGGGGGAGCAGTTCTTC.

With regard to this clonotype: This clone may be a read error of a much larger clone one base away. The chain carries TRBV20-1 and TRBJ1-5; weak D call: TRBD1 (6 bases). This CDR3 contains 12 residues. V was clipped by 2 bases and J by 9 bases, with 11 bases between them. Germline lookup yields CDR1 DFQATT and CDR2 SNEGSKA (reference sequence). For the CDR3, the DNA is TGCAGTGCTAGACAGGGGACTCCGCCCCAGCATTTT. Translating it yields CSARQGTPPQHF.

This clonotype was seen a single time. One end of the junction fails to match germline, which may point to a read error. The CDR3 reads CASSGTGEVGTKAFF. The DNA for the CDR3 is TGTGCCAGCAGTGGCACAGGGGAGGTAGGCACTAAAGCTTTCTTT. The J gene is TRBJ1-1, the V gene TRBV6-1; TRBD1 matches at 7 bases. The germline V gene encodes CDR1 MNHNS and CDR2 SASEGT. This CDR3 is 15 amino acids long.

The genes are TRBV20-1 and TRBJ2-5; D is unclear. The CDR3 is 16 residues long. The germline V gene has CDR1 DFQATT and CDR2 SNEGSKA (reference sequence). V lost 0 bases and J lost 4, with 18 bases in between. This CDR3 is CSARDHLSARGETQYF. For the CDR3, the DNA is TGCAGTGCTAGAGATCATCTGTCGGCACGTGGAGAGACCCAGTACTTC.

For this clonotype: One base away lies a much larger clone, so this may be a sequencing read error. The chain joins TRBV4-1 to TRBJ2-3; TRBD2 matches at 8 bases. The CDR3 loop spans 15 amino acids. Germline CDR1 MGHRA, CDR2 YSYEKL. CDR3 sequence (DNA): TGTGCCAGCAGACGAGGACTAGCTTGGTCAGATACGCAGTATTTT. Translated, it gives CASRRGLAWSDTQYF.

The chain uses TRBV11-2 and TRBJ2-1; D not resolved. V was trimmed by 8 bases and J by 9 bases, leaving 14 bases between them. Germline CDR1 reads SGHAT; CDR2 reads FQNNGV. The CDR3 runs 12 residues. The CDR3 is CASGRNHIEQFF. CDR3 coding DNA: TGTGCCAGCGGCCGAAATCACATTGAGCAGTTCTTC. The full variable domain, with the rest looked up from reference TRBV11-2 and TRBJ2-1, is EAGVAQSPRYKIIEKRQSVAFWCNPISGHATLYWYQQILGQGPKLLIQFQNNGVVDDSQLPKDRFSAERLKGVDSTLKIQPAKLEDSAVYLCASGRNHIEQFFGPGTRLTVL.

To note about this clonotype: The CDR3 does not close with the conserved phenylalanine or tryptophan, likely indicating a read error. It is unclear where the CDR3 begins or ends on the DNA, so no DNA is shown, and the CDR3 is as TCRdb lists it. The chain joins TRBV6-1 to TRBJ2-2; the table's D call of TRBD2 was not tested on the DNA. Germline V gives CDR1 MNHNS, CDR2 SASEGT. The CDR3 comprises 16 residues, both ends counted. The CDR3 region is CASSDLAGWQDGELFV.

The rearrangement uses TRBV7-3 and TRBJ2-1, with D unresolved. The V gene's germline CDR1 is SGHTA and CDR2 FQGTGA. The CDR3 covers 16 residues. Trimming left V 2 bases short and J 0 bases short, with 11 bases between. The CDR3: CASSLRPVSSYNEQFF. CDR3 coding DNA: TGTGCCAGCAGCTTACGCCCGGTCAGCTCCTACAATGAGCAGTTCTTC.

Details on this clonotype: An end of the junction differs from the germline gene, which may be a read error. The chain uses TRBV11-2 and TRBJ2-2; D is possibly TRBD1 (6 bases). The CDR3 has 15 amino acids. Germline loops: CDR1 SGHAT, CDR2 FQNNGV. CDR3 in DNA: TGTGTCAGCAGCTACGAACAGGGTGGATCCGGGGAGCTGTTTTTT. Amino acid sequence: CVSSYEQGGSGELFF.

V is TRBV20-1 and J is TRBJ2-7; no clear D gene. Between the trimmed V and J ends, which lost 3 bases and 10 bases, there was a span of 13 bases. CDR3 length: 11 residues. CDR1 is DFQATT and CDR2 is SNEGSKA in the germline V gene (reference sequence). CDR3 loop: CSASVSYRQYF. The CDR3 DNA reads TGCAGTGCTAGCGTCTCTTACCGTCAGTACTTC.

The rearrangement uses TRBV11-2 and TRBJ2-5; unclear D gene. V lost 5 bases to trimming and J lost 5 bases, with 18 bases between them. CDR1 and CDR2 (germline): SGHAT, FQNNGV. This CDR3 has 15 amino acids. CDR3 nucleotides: TGTGCCAGCAGCCCCCGTGACGGTAGCAGTGAGACCCAGTACTTC. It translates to CASSPRDGSSETQYF. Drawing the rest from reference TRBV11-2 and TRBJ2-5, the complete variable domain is EAGVAQSPRYKIIEKRQSVAFWCNPISGHATLYWYQQILGQGPKLLIQFQNNGVVDDSQLPKDRFSAERLKGVDSTLKIQPAKLEDSAVYLCASSPRDGSSETQYFGPGTRLLVL.

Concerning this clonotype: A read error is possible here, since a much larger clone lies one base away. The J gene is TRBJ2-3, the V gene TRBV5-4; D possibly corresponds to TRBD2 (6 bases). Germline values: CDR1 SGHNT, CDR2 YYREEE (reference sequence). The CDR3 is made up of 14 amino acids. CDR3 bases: TGTGCCAGCACCTTGGAGGGGAGCACAGATACGCAGTATTTT. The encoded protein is CASTLEGSTDTQYF. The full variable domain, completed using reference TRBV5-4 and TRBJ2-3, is ETGVTQSPTHLIKTRGQQVTLRCSSQSGHNTVSWYQQALGQGPQFIFQYYREEENGRGNFPPRFSGLQFPNYSSELNVNALELDDSALYLCASTLEGSTDTQYFGPGTRLTVL.

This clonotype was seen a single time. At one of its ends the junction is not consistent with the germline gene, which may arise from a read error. The CDR3 spells CVSSRGTGTDTQYF. CDR3 DNA: TGTGTCAGCAGTAGGGGGACAGGCACAGATACGCAGTATTTT. The chain combines TRBV11-2 with TRBJ2-3, with TRBD1 identical over 7 bases. From germline, CDR1 is SGHAT and CDR2 FQNNGV. CDR3 length: 14 amino acids.

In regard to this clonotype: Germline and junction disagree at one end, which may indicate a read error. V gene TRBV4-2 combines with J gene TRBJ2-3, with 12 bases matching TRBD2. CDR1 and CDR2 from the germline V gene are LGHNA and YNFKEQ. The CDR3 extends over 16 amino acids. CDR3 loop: CASNQERSSGRDTQYF. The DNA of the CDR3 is TGTGCCAGCAACCAAGAAAGGTCTAGCGGGAGGGATACGCAGTATTTC.

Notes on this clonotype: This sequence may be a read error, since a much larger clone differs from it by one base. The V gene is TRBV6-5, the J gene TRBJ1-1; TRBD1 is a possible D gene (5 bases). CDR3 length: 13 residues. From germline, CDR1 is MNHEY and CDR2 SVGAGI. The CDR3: CTSSYRGSTSAFF. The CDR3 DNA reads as TGTACCAGCAGTTACCGGGGGTCCACCTCGGCTTTCTTT.

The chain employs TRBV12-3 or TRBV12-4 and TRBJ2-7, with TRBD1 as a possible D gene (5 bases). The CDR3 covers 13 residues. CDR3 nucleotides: TGTGCCAGCAGTCCTCCACTGGGGCAGTCTATAGACGTC. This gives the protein CASSPPLGQSIDV.

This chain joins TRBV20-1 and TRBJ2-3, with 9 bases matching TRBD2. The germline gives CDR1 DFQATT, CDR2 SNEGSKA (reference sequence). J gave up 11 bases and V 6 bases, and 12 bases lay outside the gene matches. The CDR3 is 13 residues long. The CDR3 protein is CSAPGTSTNMQYF. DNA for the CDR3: TGCAGTGCGCCCGGGACTAGCACTAATATGCAGTATTTT.

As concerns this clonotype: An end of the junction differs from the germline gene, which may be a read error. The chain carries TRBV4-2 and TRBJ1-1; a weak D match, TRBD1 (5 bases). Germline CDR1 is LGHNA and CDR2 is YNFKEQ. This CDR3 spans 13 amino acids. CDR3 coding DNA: TGTGCCAGGAGCCAAGGGGAGAACACTGAAGCTTTCTTT. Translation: CARSQGENTEAFF.

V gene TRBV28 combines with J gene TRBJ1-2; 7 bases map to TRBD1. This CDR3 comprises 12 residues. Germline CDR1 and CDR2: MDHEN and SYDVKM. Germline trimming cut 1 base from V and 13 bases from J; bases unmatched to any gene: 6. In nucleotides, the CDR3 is TGTGCCAGCAGTTTATATAGACAGGGATTCACCTTC. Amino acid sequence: CASSLYRQGFTF.

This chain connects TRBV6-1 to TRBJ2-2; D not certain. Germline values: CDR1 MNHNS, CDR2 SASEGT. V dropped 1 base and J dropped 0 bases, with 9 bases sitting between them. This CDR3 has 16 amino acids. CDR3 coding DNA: TGTGCCAGCAGTGAAGGTCATTACACGAACACCGGGGAGCTGTTTTTT. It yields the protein CASSEGHYTNTGELFF.

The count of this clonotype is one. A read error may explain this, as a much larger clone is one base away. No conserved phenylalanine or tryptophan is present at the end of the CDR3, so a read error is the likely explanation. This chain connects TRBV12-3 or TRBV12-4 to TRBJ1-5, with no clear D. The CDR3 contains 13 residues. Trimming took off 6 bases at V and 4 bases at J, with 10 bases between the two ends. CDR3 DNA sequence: TGTGCCAGCAGGGAACAGTTTAATCAGCCCCAGCATTCT. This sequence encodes CASREQFNQPQHS.

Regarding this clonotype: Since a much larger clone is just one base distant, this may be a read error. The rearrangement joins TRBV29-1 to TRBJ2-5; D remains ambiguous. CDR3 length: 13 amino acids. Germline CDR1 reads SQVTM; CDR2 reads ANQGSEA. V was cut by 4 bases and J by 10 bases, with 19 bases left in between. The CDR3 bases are TGCAGCGTTGCGTGGGCCGCCTCACAGATCCAGTACTTC. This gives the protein CSVAWAASQIQYF.

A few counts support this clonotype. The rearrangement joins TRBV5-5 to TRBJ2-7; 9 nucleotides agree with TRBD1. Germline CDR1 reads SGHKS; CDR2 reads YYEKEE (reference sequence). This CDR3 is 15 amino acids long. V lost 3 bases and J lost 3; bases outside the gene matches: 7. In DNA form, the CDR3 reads TGTGCCAGCAGCTCGCCGGGACAGGGCTTCTACGAGCAGTACTTC. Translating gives CASSSPGQGFYEQYF.

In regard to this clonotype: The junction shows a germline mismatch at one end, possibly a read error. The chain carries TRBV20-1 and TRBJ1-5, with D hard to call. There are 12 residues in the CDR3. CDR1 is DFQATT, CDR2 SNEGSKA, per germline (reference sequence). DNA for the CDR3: TGCGGTGCTATCTTCTTACATCAGCCCCAGCATTTT. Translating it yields CGAIFLHQPQHF.

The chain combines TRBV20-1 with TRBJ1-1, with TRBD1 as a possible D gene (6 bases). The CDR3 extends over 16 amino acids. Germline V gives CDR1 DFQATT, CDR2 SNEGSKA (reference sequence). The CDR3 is CNTIESGAGGGTEAFF. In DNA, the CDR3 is TGCAATACTATAGAGTCCGGGGCAGGAGGGGGCACTGAAGCTTTCTTT.